A single sample gave rise to the 18 T cell receptor beta chains below, sequenced in a study of cytomegalovirus exposure and HLA in healthy donors. The PCR employed 60 Vbeta primers together with 13 Jbeta primers. Using immunoSEQ multiplex PCR, the repertoire was profiled, and TCRdb retains in-frame clones only, with some absent. The sample has some 150,000 clones, approximately 80% seen once. The source material was PBMCs. These receptors all come from a man aged 25 to 40 in good health and CMV-seropositive.

This clone has a handful of counts. The chain combines TRBV6-6 with TRBJ1-5; the D gene is possibly TRBD1 (5 bases). Trimming took off 6 bases at V and 1 base at J, with 13 bases between the two ends. Per germline, CDR1 MNHNY and CDR2 SVGAGI (reference sequence). The CDR3 runs to 15 residues. The CDR3 loop is CASRVDRGSNQPQHF. The DNA of the CDR3 is TGTGCCAGCAGGGTCGACCGGGGGAGCAATCAGCCCCAGCATTTT.

The rearrangement joins TRBV7-6 to TRBJ2-3; tentative D call: TRBD2 (7 bases). Trimming removed 5 bases from V and 4 bases from J, with 25 bases in between. The germline V gene has CDR1 SGHVS and CDR2 FNYEAQ. This CDR3 has 18 amino acids. CDR3 loop: CASSLGGRGGTNADTQYF. The CDR3 region has the DNA TGTGCCAGCAGCCTGGGGGGGCGGGGTGGAACCAATGCAGATACGCAGTATTTT.

V gene TRBV9 combines with J gene TRBJ1-1; D not resolved. Germline V gene sequence: CDR1 SGDLS, CDR2 YYNGEE. Trimming took 0 bases from V and 1 from J, leaving 4 bases between them. The CDR3 contains 13 residues. The CDR3 nucleotides are TGTGCCAGCAGCGTAGGGCCGAACACTGAAGCTTTCTTT. It is translated as CASSVGPNTEAFF.

The chain is built from TRBV27 and TRBJ2-7, with TRBD1 matching 8 bases. The CDR3 spans 15 residues. The V gene end was trimmed by 5 bases and the J gene end by 0 bases; junction bases not matched to a gene: 6. Germline V CDR1 and CDR2: MNHEY, SMNVEV (reference sequence). CDR3 loop: CASSETGDDSYEQYF. CDR3 coding DNA: TGTGCCAGCAGTGAGACAGGGGACGACTCCTACGAGCAGTACTTC.

This chain uses TRBV29-1 with TRBJ2-4, with 8 bases aligning to TRBD2. The junction had 5 bases not matched to a gene; V was cut back by 0 bases and J by 7 bases. Germline V CDR1 and CDR2: SQVTM, ANQGSEA. CDR3 size: 14 residues. The chain's CDR3 is CSVEEGSGKNIQYF. CDR3 coding DNA: TGCAGCGTTGAAGAGGGTAGCGGGAAGAACATTCAGTACTTC. The variable domain in full, with the rest retrieved from reference TRBV29-1 and TRBJ2-4, is SAVISQKPSRDICQRGTSLTIQCQVDSQVTMMFWYRQQPGQSLTLIATANQGSEATYESGFVIDKFPISRPNLTFSTLTVSNMSPEDSSIYLCSVEEGSGKNIQYFGAGTRLSVL.

This clone was seen a handful of times. The rearrangement uses TRBV5-6 and TRBJ2-1; 8 nucleotides align to TRBD2. Germline V CDR1 and CDR2: SGHDT, YYEEEE. This CDR3 region has 17 residues. Losses at the gene ends were 4 bases for V and 3 bases for J; bases not matched to a gene: 12. This CDR3 is CASSLVWAGGDYNEQFF. The CDR3 DNA reads as TGTGCCAGCAGCCTGGTATGGGCGGGAGGCGACTACAATGAGCAGTTCTTC.

This clone has a single count. This chain uses TRBV6-6 with TRBJ1-1; 10 bases are shared with TRBD1. The V gene's germline CDR1 is MNHNY and CDR2 SVGAGI (reference sequence). The CDR3 consists of 16 residues. V was pared by 7 bases and J by 0 bases, with 8 bases of the junction left unmatched. The CDR3 here is CASTLGQGEMNTEAFF. The CDR3 nucleotides are TGTGCCAGCACCCTAGGACAGGGGGAGATGAACACTGAAGCTTTCTTT.

The gene calls are TRBV9 and TRBJ2-7; TRBD1 is a possible D gene (6 bases). Germline values: CDR1 SGDLS, CDR2 YYNGEE. V was cut by 3 bases and J by 2 bases, with 18 bases left in between. The CDR3 covers 16 residues. The CDR3 region is CASSDGQMLNPYEQYF. The CDR3 DNA follows: TGTGCCAGCAGCGACGGACAGATGTTAAACCCCTACGAGCAGTACTTC.

The chain joins TRBV5-1 to TRBJ2-5; 10 bases align to TRBD2. The end of the DNA fits TRBJ2-7 better, so the J call may be wrong. The CDR3 spans 16 residues. CDR1 is SGHRS, CDR2 YFSETQ, per germline. The CDR3 nucleotides are TGCGCCAGCAGCTCACAATATATAGCGGGAGGTGACGAGCAGTACTTC. The encoded protein is CASSSQYIAGGDEQYF.

The chain is built from TRBV5-4 and TRBJ1-3; D is ambiguous. The CDR3 is 15 residues long. Germline V lookup: CDR1 SGHNT, CDR2 YYREEE (reference sequence). Trimming cost V 0 bases and J 0 bases, with 7 bases left between them. DNA of the CDR3: TGTGCCAGCAGCTTGGCGCCGCGCTCTGGAAACACCATATATTTT. This sequence encodes CASSLAPRSGNTIYF.

The chain combines TRBV25-1 with TRBJ2-7; TRBD1 is a possible D gene (6 bases). V lost 1 base, J lost 2 bases, and 9 bases lay in between. Germline-derived CDR1 and CDR2 are MGHDK and SYGVNS. CDR3 size: 14 residues. CDR3 in amino acids: CASSESGTPYEQYF. Here the CDR3 DNA reads TGTGCCAGCAGTGAATCCGGGACACCCTACGAGCAGTACTTC.

The chain has TRBV5-1 and TRBJ1-4; TRBD1 matches at 9 bases. V lost 3 bases and J lost 8; bases outside the gene matches: 11. The germline gives CDR1 SGHRS, CDR2 YFSETQ. This CDR3 is 16 amino acids long. The CDR3 nucleotides are TGCGCCAGCAGCTCAGGATTCCGGGACAGGGTAGAAAAACTGTTTTTT. Its translation is CASSSGFRDRVEKLFF. Full variable domain (missing parts from reference TRBV5-1 and TRBJ1-4): KAGVTQTPRYLIKTRGQQVTLSCSPISGHRSVSWYQQTPGQGLQFLFEYFSETQRNKGNFPGRFSGRQFSNSRSEMNVSTLELGDSALYLCASSSGFRDRVEKLFFGSGTQLSVL.

This chain connects TRBV9 to TRBJ1-1, with D unresolved. V lost 0 bases, J lost 2 bases, and 11 bases lay in between. The CDR3 is made up of 15 amino acids. Germline lookup yields CDR1 SGDLS and CDR2 YYNGEE. The CDR3 protein is CASSVGGAGNTEAFF. The CDR3 DNA reads TGTGCCAGCAGCGTAGGAGGTGCGGGTAACACTGAAGCTTTCTTT.

The V and J genes are TRBV7-9 and TRBJ1-1, with TRBD1 as a possible D gene (6 bases). V lost 3 bases and J 4 bases, leaving 18 bases between the germline ends. CDR3 length equals 16 residues. The germline V gene encodes CDR1 SEHNR and CDR2 FQNEAQ (reference sequence). The CDR3 DNA follows: TGTGCCAGCAGCTTCCCGAGGGGGGGTCGGGGCACTGAAGCTTTCTTT. Residues: CASSFPRGGRGTEAFF.

The count of this clone is one. The genes are TRBV11-1 and TRBJ2-5; possibly TRBD2 for D (5 bases). V lost 2 bases and J lost 2, with 9 bases in between. This CDR3 contains 14 residues. Germline assignment: CDR1 SGHAT and CDR2 FQDESV (reference sequence). CDR3 residues: CASSLYGKQETQYF. The CDR3, as DNA: TGTGCCAGCAGCTTATACGGGAAACAAGAGACCCAGTACTTC.

The V call is TRBV11-2, the J call TRBJ2-7, with D possibly matching TRBD1 (6 bases). Germline V gene lookup returns CDR1 SGHAT and CDR2 FQNNGV. The V end lost 0 bases, the J end lost 3 bases, and 12 bases lay between the germline ends. This CDR3 has 15 amino acids. DNA for the CDR3: TGTGCCAGCAGCTTAGAGTGGGGGCCGGACTACGAGCAGTACTTC. Amino acid sequence: CASSLEWGPDYEQYF.

This sequence joins TRBV20-1 and TRBJ1-2; D remains ambiguous. Looked up from germline, CDR1 is DFQATT and CDR2 is SNEGSKA (reference sequence). CDR3 length: 10 residues. Trimming left V 5 bases short and J 8 bases short, with 9 bases between. The CDR3 coding sequence is TGCAGTGCTGTACAAAAGGGCTACACCTTC. Translated, it gives CSAVQKGYTF.

This clone was picked up one time. The V and J genes are TRBV7-9 and TRBJ2-7; D gene unclear. This CDR3 comprises 13 residues. Germline loops: CDR1 SEHNR, CDR2 FQNEAQ (reference sequence). With 1 base removed from V and 6 bases from J, the gap between germline ends came to 10 bases. CDR3 DNA sequence: TGTGCCAGCAGCTTAGTATCAGGTGGCGAGCAGTACTTC. The encoded protein is CASSLVSGGEQYF.